This T cell receptor beta chain was recovered during a study of blood T cell repertoires in COVID-19. Using immunoSEQ multiplex PCR, the repertoire was profiled, and TCRdb retains in-frame clones only, with some absent. The repertoire holds around 450,000 clones, with around 91% as singletons. The germline V gene has CDR1 MNHEY and CDR2 SMNVEV (reference sequence). The ends lost 6 bases at V and 8 bases at J; junction bases unmatched: 3. The CDR3 consists of 13 residues. Sequencing was carried out using PBMCs or T cells enriched from blood (not recorded which). The origin of this receptor is a man aged 18 to 35 who had recovered from COVID-19. The rearrangement joins TRBV27 to TRBJ1-6; TRBD1 aligns across 8 bases. This CDR3 is CASRDRGYSPLHF. The CDR3 coding sequence is TGTGCCAGCAGAGACAGGGGATATTCACCCCTCCACTTT.